This TCR beta chain was observed in a study of T cell repertoires in cytomegalovirus infection. Findings and caveats of the study: Cumulative frequency (of public TCR beta family members) identified carriers of CMV plus the relevant HLA. Predominance within the ex vivo response was attributable to HLA-C-restricted CMV-specific TCR beta clonotypes.

The V gene's germline CDR1 is MDHEN and CDR2 SYDVKM. Between the trimmed V and J ends, which lost 5 bases and 3 bases, there was a span of 17 bases. CDR3 length: 15 amino acids. Via MiXCR, TCRdb re-called the reads, giving one row per CDR3 protein. The sample includes approximately 500,000 distinct CDR3 sequences, approximately 11% seen only once; the top ten take roughly a tenth. This clonotype occurred many times. What it binds is unknown. This receptor was identified in a human donor in good health (CMV status not recorded). Some clones in this sample may be carry-over from other donors' samples. The specimen sequenced was PBMCs. This rearrangement joins TRBV28 to TRBJ2-7; perhaps TRBD1 as D (5 bases). CDR3 sequence (DNA): TGTGCCAGCAGTAGATCTGGCGGCAGGGTCTACGAGCAGTACTTC. It is translated as CASSRSGGRVYEQYF. The whole variable domain, filled in from reference TRBV28 and TRBJ2-7, reads DVKVTQSSRYLVKRTGEKVFLECVQDMDHENMFWYRQDPGLGLRLIYFSYDVKMKEKGDIPEGYSVSREKKERFSLILESASTNQTSMYLCASSRSGGRVYEQYFGPGTRLTVT.